The 32 T cell receptor beta chains given below trace back to one sample, sequenced in a study of blood T cell repertoires in COVID-19. Sequenced by immunoSEQ multiplex PCR; TCRdb stores in-frame clones only, minus some. The repertoire holds about 120,000 clones, with approximately 85% as singletons. Sequencing was done on a sample of peripheral blood. Every receptor here comes from an elderly man with active or convalescent COVID-19.

This clone was observed once. The rearrangement links TRBV5-1 to TRBJ2-5; 9 positions agree with TRBD1. Per the germline V gene, CDR1 is SGHRS and CDR2 is YFSETQ. The CDR3 covers 16 residues. V shed 3 bases and J 2 bases; nucleotides not matched to a gene: 8. CDR3 nucleotide sequence: TGCGCCAGCAGCTCCCGGGACAGGGACAATCAAGAGACCCAGTACTTC. Translating it yields CASSSRDRDNQETQYF.

The chain couples TRBV7-3 to TRBJ1-6; TRBD1 matches 11 bases. The CDR3 runs 15 residues. V lost 5 bases and J lost 7; bases outside the gene matches: 4. Germline-derived CDR1 and CDR2 are SGHTA and FQGTGA. The CDR3 here is CASSIGTGGNSPLHF. In nucleotides, the CDR3 is TGTGCCAGCAGCATCGGGACAGGGGGGAATTCACCCCTCCACTTT.

The V gene is TRBV5-4, the J gene TRBJ2-5, with 7 positions matching TRBD1. In germline, CDR1 is SGHNT, CDR2 YYREEE (reference sequence). Losses at the gene ends were 4 bases for V and 1 base for J; bases not matched to a gene: 7. This CDR3 region has 15 residues. As DNA, the CDR3 is TGTGCCAGCAGCGGCCGACAGGGACCCCAAGAGACCCAGTACTTC. It encodes CASSGRQGPQETQYF.

The rearrangement links TRBV5-1 to TRBJ2-1, with D unclear. Germline V gene lookup returns CDR1 SGHRS and CDR2 YFSETQ. The length of the CDR3 is 15 residues. The V and J ends lost 0 bases and 8 bases respectively, with 15 bases between them. The CDR3 nucleotides are TGCGCCAGCAGCTTGGTCGTAGAGTACGTCGATGAGCAGTTCTTC. Amino acids: CASSLVVEYVDEQFF.

The genes are TRBV5-1 and TRBJ2-6, with 7 bases that match TRBD1. The CDR3 runs to 16 residues. V shed 5 bases and J 0 bases; nucleotides not matched to a gene: 5. The germline CDR1 and CDR2 sequences are SGHRS and YFSETQ. This CDR3 is CASRPGQLSGANVLTF. DNA for the CDR3: TGCGCCAGCAGACCGGGACAGCTCTCTGGGGCCAACGTCCTGACTTTC.

The V call is TRBV24-1, the J call TRBJ2-1; D uncertain. The CDR3 loop spans 13 amino acids. CDR1 KGHDR and CDR2 SFDVKD come from the germline V gene. The V end was cut by 3 bases, the J end by 5 bases, with 7 bases between. This CDR3 is CATSDSTHNEQFF. The CDR3 nucleotides are TGTGCCACCAGTGATAGCACCCACAATGAGCAGTTCTTC.

This rearrangement joins TRBV11-2 to TRBJ2-3; 7 bases align to TRBD1. J was trimmed by 3 bases and V by 1 base; bases with no gene match: 4. Germline CDR1 SGHAT, CDR2 FQNNGV. The CDR3 covers 15 residues. The CDR3 reads CASSLVPGGTDTQYF. The CDR3, as DNA: TGTGCCAGCAGCTTAGTGCCAGGGGGAACAGATACGCAGTATTTT. The full variable domain, completed using reference TRBV11-2 and TRBJ2-3, is EAGVAQSPRYKIIEKRQSVAFWCNPISGHATLYWYQQILGQGPKLLIQFQNNGVVDDSQLPKDRFSAERLKGVDSTLKIQPAKLEDSAVYLCASSLVPGGTDTQYFGPGTRLTVL.

The chain recombines TRBV29-1 with TRBJ2-3; 8 positions match TRBD1. The germline V gene has CDR1 SQVTM and CDR2 ANQGSEA. With 6 bases clipped from V and 3 bases from J, the junction kept 5 bases outside the gene matches. The CDR3 is made up of 13 amino acids. CDR3 in amino acids: CSVERTGTDTQYF. As DNA, the CDR3 is TGCAGCGTAGAAAGGACAGGGACAGATACGCAGTATTTT.

This rearrangement joins TRBV6-2 or TRBV6-3 to TRBJ2-7, with TRBD1 matching over 10 bases. The CDR3 runs 15 residues. V was pared by 4 bases and J by 6 bases, with 9 bases of the junction left unmatched. Germline CDR1 and CDR2: MNHEY and SVGEGT. For the CDR3, the DNA is TGTGCCAGCAGTTTGGCCGGGACAGGGGATGCCGAGCAGTACTTC. Protein product: CASSLAGTGDAEQYF.

The chain couples TRBV4-2 to TRBJ1-1; D remains unclear. The germline V gene encodes CDR1 LGHNA and CDR2 YNFKEQ. Trimming cost V 4 bases and J 1 base, with 13 bases left between them. The CDR3 loop spans 15 amino acids. CDR3 region: CASSREHRENTEAFF. DNA for the CDR3: TGTGCCAGCAGCCGAGAACATCGGGAGAACACTGAAGCTTTCTTT.

This clone appeared once. This chain uses TRBV4-3 with TRBJ2-3; D gene uncertain. Germline values: CDR1 LGHNA, CDR2 YSLEER. Trimming took 2 bases from V and 5 from J, leaving 11 bases between them. The CDR3 covers 14 residues. This CDR3 is CASSQQVTVDTQYF. CDR3 nucleotides: TGCGCCAGCAGCCAACAGGTTACTGTAGATACGCAGTATTTT.

The chain uses TRBV5-4 and TRBJ1-1; D remains unclear. From germline, CDR1 is SGHNT and CDR2 YYREEE (reference sequence). The V and J ends lost 5 bases and 1 base respectively, with 9 bases between them. The CDR3 runs 13 residues. The DNA for the CDR3 is TGTGCCAGCAGTACAGCCTCGAACACTGAAGCTTTCTTT. Amino acids: CASSTASNTEAFF.

This rearrangement joins TRBV19 to TRBJ2-7; tentatively, D is TRBD2 (6 bases). This CDR3 spans 14 amino acids. Germline V CDR1 and CDR2: LNHDA, SQIVND (reference sequence). V was shortened by 5 bases and J by 3 bases, with 14 bases between the two germline ends. CDR3 residues: CASSPRMGGYEQYF. Written as DNA, the CDR3 is TGTGCCAGTAGTCCCCGCATGGGGGGCTACGAGCAGTACTTC.

The chain has TRBV5-1 and TRBJ1-2; 7 nucleotides agree with TRBD1. The V gene end was trimmed by 2 bases and the J gene end by 4 bases; junction bases not matched to a gene: 5. The germline V gene encodes CDR1 SGHRS and CDR2 YFSETQ. This CDR3 region has 14 residues. The CDR3 protein is CASSLGQAPYGYTF. CDR3 DNA sequence: TGCGCCAGCAGCTTAGGACAGGCGCCCTATGGCTACACCTTC.

This chain joins TRBV7-2 and TRBJ2-7; 10 bases align to TRBD1. CDR3 length: 15 amino acids. The V and J ends lost 3 bases and 6 bases, in that order; junction bases with no gene match: 8. Germline V gives CDR1 SGHTA, CDR2 FQGNSA. The CDR3 here is CASSFSGTGVFEQYF. The CDR3 DNA reads as TGTGCCAGCAGCTTTTCCGGGACAGGGGTTTTCGAGCAGTACTTC. The full variable domain, its missing parts supplied by reference TRBV7-2 and TRBJ2-7, is GAGVSQSPSNKVTEKGKDVELRCDPISGHTALYWYRQSLGQGLEFLIYFQGNSAPDKSGLPSDRFSAERTGGSVSTLTIQRTQQEDSAVYLCASSFSGTGVFEQYFGPGTRLTVT.

In its sample, this clone was seen once. The rearrangement uses TRBV19 and TRBJ1-2; 7 positions match TRBD1. V shed 6 bases, J shed 7 bases, and the junction held 5 bases outside the gene matches. Looked up from germline, CDR1 is LNHDA and CDR2 is SQIVND (reference sequence). This CDR3 contains 12 residues. The CDR3: CASRTDRAGYTF. In nucleotides, the CDR3 is TGTGCCAGTAGGACCGACAGGGCTGGCTACACCTTC.

The rearrangement links TRBV6-2 or TRBV6-3 to TRBJ1-2, with D perhaps matching TRBD1 (5 bases). The CDR3 runs to 13 residues. The V and J ends lost 2 bases and 7 bases respectively, with 11 bases between them. The V gene's germline CDR1 is MNHEY and CDR2 SVGEGT. CDR3 residues: CASSYEGVSGYTF. CDR3 in DNA: TGTGCCAGCAGTTACGAAGGGGTGAGTGGCTACACCTTC.

V is TRBV5-1 and J is TRBJ1-1; possible D gene TRBD1, 5 bases. Germline lookup yields CDR1 SGHRS and CDR2 YFSETQ. This CDR3 is built from 16 residues. Trimming removed 0 bases at V and 0 bases at J, with 12 bases between. CDR3 residues: CASSLERGNLNTEAFF. As DNA, the CDR3 is TGCGCCAGCAGCTTGGAACGGGGGAACCTGAACACTGAAGCTTTCTTT. The full variable domain, rest sourced from reference TRBV5-1 and TRBJ1-1, is KAGVTQTPRYLIKTRGQQVTLSCSPISGHRSVSWYQQTPGQGLQFLFEYFSETQRNKGNFPGRFSGRQFSNSRSEMNVSTLELGDSALYLCASSLERGNLNTEAFFGQGTRLTVV.

V is TRBV24-1 and J is TRBJ1-1; D perhaps matches TRBD1 (5 bases). Between the trimmed V and J ends, which lost 5 bases and 3 bases, there was a span of 9 bases. Germline V gene lookup returns CDR1 KGHDR and CDR2 SFDVKD. The CDR3 has 13 amino acids. As DNA, the CDR3 is TGTGCCACCAGTGTGGGGCCTTACACTGAAGCTTTCTTT. As protein: CATSVGPYTEAFF.

The chain recombines TRBV6-5 with TRBJ2-1; 7 nucleotides agree with TRBD2. Germline trimming cut 6 bases from V and 8 bases from J; bases unmatched to any gene: 13. From germline, CDR1 is MNHEY and CDR2 SVGAGI. CDR3 size: 15 residues. CDR3 residues: CASRAGQRGLDEQFF. Here the CDR3 DNA reads TGTGCCAGCAGGGCCGGCCAGCGGGGTTTGGATGAGCAGTTCTTC.

This clone was seen more than once but under ten times. V and J are TRBV15 and TRBJ2-5; 9 bases are shared with TRBD2. V was clipped by 4 bases and J by 1 base; unmatched bases: 10. Germline V lookup: CDR1 LNHNV, CDR2 YYDKDF (reference sequence). The CDR3 length is 17 residues. The CDR3 DNA is TGTGCCACCAGCACCAGGCGGGGGGGAGACCTCCAAGAGACCCAGTACTTC. Translated: CATSTRRGGDLQETQYF. The full variable domain, its missing parts supplied by reference TRBV15 and TRBJ2-5, is DAMVIQNPRYQVTQFGKPVTLSCSQTLNHNVMYWYQQKSSQAPKLLFHYYDKDFNNEADTPDNFQSRRPNTSFCFLDIRSPGLGDTAMYLCATSTRRGGDLQETQYFGPGTRLLVL.

The chain combines TRBV2 with TRBJ1-5, with TRBD1 matching over 7 bases. The CDR3 spans 14 residues. In germline, CDR1 is SNHLY, CDR2 FYNNEI. Germline trimming cut 6 bases from V and 7 bases from J; bases unmatched to any gene: 9. In DNA, the CDR3 is TGTGCCAGCAGCCCAGGACAGGTCGGGCAGCCCCAGCATTTT. Its translation is CASSPGQVGQPQHF.

The chain links TRBV30 to TRBJ2-7, with 9 bases identical to TRBD1. The CDR3 spans 14 residues. J was trimmed by 6 bases and V by 4 bases; bases with no gene match: 10. Germline CDR1 is GTSNPN and CDR2 is SVGIG (reference sequence). DNA for the CDR3: TGTGCCTGGATGGGTGGGACAGGGAATGCCGAGCAGTACTTC. Encoded protein: CAWMGGTGNAEQYF. Filled out from reference TRBV30 and TRBJ2-7, the complete variable domain reads SQTIHQWPATLVQPVGSPLSLECTVEGTSNPNLYWYRQAAGRGLQLLFYSVGIGQISSEVPQNLSASRPQDRQFILSSKKLLLSDSGFYLCAWMGGTGNAEQYFGPGTRLTVT.

The chain uses TRBV19 and TRBJ2-7, with TRBD1 as a possible D gene (5 bases). This CDR3 has 17 amino acids. Germline-derived CDR1 and CDR2 are LNHDA and SQIVND (reference sequence). V gave up 5 bases and J gave up 5 bases, with 25 bases separating them. CDR3 region: CASSRIPGARTVHEQYF. Written as DNA, the CDR3 is TGTGCCAGTAGTCGGATCCCTGGGGCCAGGACGGTCCACGAGCAGTACTTC.

The chain is built from TRBV27 and TRBJ1-1; 7 nucleotides line up with TRBD1. V was clipped by 6 bases and J by 1 base; unmatched bases: 11. The CDR3 has 16 residues. Germline CDR1 and CDR2: MNHEY and SMNVEV (reference sequence). CDR3 protein: CASRHDRAERNTEAFF. The CDR3 DNA reads TGTGCCAGCAGACACGACAGGGCGGAACGGAACACTGAAGCTTTCTTT.

V gene TRBV18 combines with J gene TRBJ1-5, with D uncertain. The germline CDR1 and CDR2 sequences are KGHSH and LQKENI. The CDR3 runs 18 residues. Trimming left V 0 bases short and J 3 bases short, with 18 bases between. DNA of the CDR3: TGTGCCAGCTCACCACCAGACTTCGGTCCGGGTCACAATCAGCCCCAGCATTTT. Translating it yields CASSPPDFGPGHNQPQHF. Supplemented by reference TRBV18 and TRBJ1-5, the full variable domain reads NAGVMQNPRHLVRRRGQEARLRCSPMKGHSHVYWYRQLPEEGLKFMVYLQKENIIDESGMPKERFSAEFPKEGPSILRIQQVVRGDSAAYFCASSPPDFGPGHNQPQHFGDGTRLSIL.

This chain links TRBV5-1 with TRBJ2-2, with TRBD1 matching 11 bases. The CDR3 contains 15 residues. Germline-derived CDR1 and CDR2 are SGHRS and YFSETQ. V trimming: 3 bases; J trimming: 4 bases; junction bases outside the gene matches: 2. The CDR3 here is CASSSGTGGTGELFF. The CDR3 coding sequence is TGCGCCAGCAGCTCCGGGACAGGGGGCACCGGGGAGCTGTTTTTT.

The V call is TRBV7-2, the J call TRBJ2-3; 11 bases agree with TRBD2. Trimming at V came to 1 base and at J to 4 bases, leaving 7 bases not matched to a gene. Germline V gene sequence: CDR1 SGHTA, CDR2 FQGNSA. The CDR3 spans 17 residues. CDR3 sequence: CASSLVGLAAFSDTQYF. CDR3 nucleotides: TGTGCCAGCAGCTTAGTGGGACTAGCGGCTTTCTCAGATACGCAGTATTTT.

CDR3 nucleotide sequence: TGTGCCAGCAGTTTTCGGGACACCACAGATACGCAGTATTTT. Translating it yields CASSFRDTTDTQYF. The gene calls are TRBV27 and TRBJ2-3, with D possibly being TRBD1 (6 bases). Looked up from germline, CDR1 is MNHEY and CDR2 is SMNVEV (reference sequence). Trimming shortened V by 3 bases and J by 2 bases, and 9 bases separated the two germline ends. The CDR3 runs to 14 residues.

The chain links TRBV10-2 to TRBJ1-5, with 9 bases identical to TRBD1. The germline gives CDR1 WSHSY, CDR2 SAAADI. V shed 5 bases and J 4 bases; nucleotides not matched to a gene: 3. CDR3 length: 14 amino acids. The CDR3 loop reads CASSTQGANQPQHF. In nucleotides, the CDR3 is TGCGCCAGCAGTACACAGGGGGCGAATCAGCCCCAGCATTTT.

The J gene is TRBJ1-2, the V gene TRBV19; D ambiguous. Trimming left V 3 bases short and J 8 bases short, with 19 bases between. The CDR3 loop spans 15 amino acids. Germline V gene data show CDR1 as LNHDA and CDR2 as SQIVND (reference sequence). The CDR3 region is CASSMSRSGMRGYTF. CDR3 coding DNA: TGTGCCAGTAGTATGAGTAGGTCGGGGATGAGAGGCTACACCTTC.

The chain recombines TRBV5-1 with TRBJ1-4; D not certain. Deletions cut 7 bases from V and 2 bases from J, with 18 bases between. This CDR3 is built from 16 residues. The germline V gene encodes CDR1 SGHRS and CDR2 YFSETQ. Written as DNA, the CDR3 is TGCGCCAGCCGCCCGGGAGGGAGTCCCACTAATGAAAAACTGTTTTTT. This gives the protein CASRPGGSPTNEKLFF.